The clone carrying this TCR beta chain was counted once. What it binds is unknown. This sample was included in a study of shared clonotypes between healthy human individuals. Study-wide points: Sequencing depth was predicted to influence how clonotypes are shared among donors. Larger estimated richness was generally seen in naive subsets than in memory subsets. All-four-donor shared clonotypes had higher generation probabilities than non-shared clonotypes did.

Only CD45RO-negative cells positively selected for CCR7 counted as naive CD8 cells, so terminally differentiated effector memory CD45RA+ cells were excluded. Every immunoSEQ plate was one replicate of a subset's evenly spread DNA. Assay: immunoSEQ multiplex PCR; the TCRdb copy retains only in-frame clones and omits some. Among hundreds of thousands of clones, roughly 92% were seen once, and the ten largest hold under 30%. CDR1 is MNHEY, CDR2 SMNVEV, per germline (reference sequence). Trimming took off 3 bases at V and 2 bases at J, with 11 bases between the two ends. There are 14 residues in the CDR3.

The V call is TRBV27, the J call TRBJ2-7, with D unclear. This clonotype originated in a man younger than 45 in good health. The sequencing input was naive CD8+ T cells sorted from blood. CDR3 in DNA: TGTGCCAGCAGTTTTTTCGGCAGTACCTACGAGCAGTACTTC. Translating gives CASSFFGSTYEQYF.